Presented here are 8 T cell receptor beta chains from one specimen sequenced in a study of radiotherapy plus CTLA-4 blockade in lung cancer (dated 2018 in TCRdb). Libraries were made using the immunoSEQ multiplex PCR assay. This is the immuneACCESS table as TCRdb keeps it, with only in-frame sequences that have V and J called. A part of the clones is gone; compared with another copy, unresolved V genes explain less than half, and the rest is unexplained. Counted in this sample were roughly 120,000 clones; roughly 77% of them appeared once. The top ten constitute 3% to 4% of the sample. Sequencing used peripheral blood, obtained from a patient treated with radiotherapy plus ipilimumab. Receptors originate from a human donor with non-small cell lung cancer that progressed on radiotherapy plus ipilimumab. Some clones in this sample may be carry-over from other donors' samples.

The chain combines TRBV19 with TRBJ1-6; 7 bases match TRBD1. Trimming at V came to 5 bases and at J to 7 bases, leaving 5 bases not matched to a gene. The germline CDR1 and CDR2 sequences are LNHDA and SQIVND (reference sequence). The CDR3 has 14 residues. The CDR3 DNA sequence: TGTGCCAGTAGTCTCCGGGACAGAAATTCACCCCTCCACTTT. It codes for CASSLRDRNSPLHF.

In its sample, this clone was seen a few times. The rearrangement joins TRBV7-3 to TRBJ1-2; D gene uncertain. Germline CDR1 SGHTA, CDR2 FQGTGA. The CDR3 has 13 residues. The V gene lost 2 bases and the J gene lost 14 bases, with 18 bases spanning the gap. CDR3 sequence (DNA): TGTGCCAGCAGCTTAGGGTCAGGTCGAGGTTGGACCTTC. Residues: CASSLGSGRGWTF.

The V gene is TRBV2, the J gene TRBJ2-2; D tentatively reads TRBD1 or TRBD2 (5 bases each). V lost 3 bases and J 3 bases, leaving 17 bases between the germline ends. This CDR3 comprises 17 residues. Germline values: CDR1 SNHLY, CDR2 FYNNEI. CDR3 in amino acids: CASSDPGPSQYTGELFF. The CDR3 bases are TGTGCCAGCAGTGACCCGGGACCCTCCCAATACACCGGGGAGCTGTTTTTT.

The chain carries TRBV30 and TRBJ1-6; D is possibly TRBD1 (5 bases). This CDR3 is built from 14 residues. The germline V and J ends were trimmed by 2 bases and 13 bases, with 18 bases remaining between them. Looked up from germline, CDR1 is GTSNPN and CDR2 is SVGIG (reference sequence). CDR3 amino acids: CAWSLPSRVRPLHF. For the CDR3, the DNA is TGTGCCTGGAGTCTACCATCCAGGGTTCGGCCCCTCCACTTT.

This chain connects TRBV7-8 to TRBJ2-7; D is ambiguous. Trimming removed 5 bases at V and 0 bases at J, with 11 bases between. Germline lookup yields CDR1 SGHVS and CDR2 FQNEAQ. This CDR3 contains 14 residues. The CDR3: CASSPRVLSYEQYF. CDR3 sequence (DNA): TGTGCCAGCAGCCCCCGGGTCCTCTCCTACGAGCAGTACTTC.

The chain employs TRBV30 and TRBJ1-1; 10 nucleotides line up with TRBD1. V shed 3 bases and J 6 bases; nucleotides not matched to a gene: 4. CDR1 and CDR2 (germline): GTSNPN, SVGIG (reference sequence). The CDR3 sequence is 13 residues long. CDR3 sequence reads: CAWRDRGGPEAFF. The CDR3 DNA is TGTGCCTGGAGGGACAGGGGGGGCCCTGAAGCTTTCTTT.

This CDR3 reads CASTKGSGGSTDTQYF. Here the CDR3 DNA reads TGTGCCAGCACCAAGGGTAGCGGGGGAAGCACAGATACGCAGTATTTT. This chain links TRBV2 with TRBJ2-3; 9 nucleotides align to TRBD2. Looked up from germline, CDR1 is SNHLY and CDR2 is FYNNEI. This CDR3 is 16 amino acids long. The V and J ends lost 7 bases and 0 bases, in that order; junction bases with no gene match: 8.

In this sample, this clone turned up once. The chain has TRBV6-5 and TRBJ1-2; possibly TRBD1 for D (6 bases). Per the germline V gene, CDR1 is MNHEY and CDR2 is SVGAGI. The CDR3 runs 14 residues. V gave up 6 bases and J gave up 7 bases, with 18 bases separating them. The CDR3 coding sequence is TGTGCCAGCAGCTATACAGGGTTTTACGGTGGCTACACCTTC. Protein sequence: CASSYTGFYGGYTF.